This TCR beta chain was profiled in a study of cytomegalovirus exposure and HLA in healthy donors. Whole-study results and caveats: It was assumed in the presence/absence analyses that sequencing depth was roughly uniform across donors. Researchers reported that three CMV-associated chains were confirmed in vitro as CMV antigen-specific. With later analysis, a missense DCLRE1C variant became linked to TCR beta V- and J-gene trimming.

The PCR was carried out with 60 Vbeta primers and 13 Jbeta primers. This table comes from immunoSEQ multiplex PCR, and its TCRdb copy is limited to in-frame clones, with some not included. The repertoire consists of under 200,000 clones, with roughly 78% occurring once and the leading ten covering approximately 0.73%. CDR3 length: 15 amino acids. Germline trimming cut 1 base from V and 5 bases from J; bases unmatched to any gene: 6. CDR1 is WSHSY, CDR2 SAAADI, per germline. About this clone: The antigen is not known.

The material sequenced was PBMCs. The sequence came from a woman in her thirties or forties in good health and CMV-seronegative. V gene TRBV10-2 combines with J gene TRBJ2-7, with TRBD1 matching over 9 bases. The CDR3 region is CASSEFWTGVNEQYF. The CDR3 region has the DNA TGCGCCAGCAGTGAGTTTTGGACAGGGGTAAACGAGCAGTACTTC.